These 24 T cell receptor beta chains originate from one sample sequenced in a study of T cells after yellow fever vaccination. TCRdb re-analysed the 5' RACE reads in MiXCR, keeping a single row per CDR3 protein. The data hold some 420,000 distinct CDR3 sequences, with 15% to 20% observed a single time. The source was PBMCs, collected before the yellow fever booster vaccination. These receptors originate from a man between 18 and 29 years old who received the YFV17D yellow fever vaccine.

This clonotype showed up just a few times. The CDR3 bases are TGCAGCGTTGACTGGGATTCGGAAGAGACCCAGTACTTC. It specifies CSVDWDSEETQYF. V is TRBV29-1 and J is TRBJ2-5; D is ambiguous. Germline CDR1 SQVTM, CDR2 ANQGSEA. V gave up 3 bases and J gave up 3 bases, with 11 bases separating them. CDR3 size: 13 residues. The whole variable domain, remainder taken from reference TRBV29-1 and TRBJ2-5, is SAVISQKPSRDICQRGTSLTIQCQVDSQVTMMFWYRQQPGQSLTLIATANQGSEATYESGFVIDKFPISRPNLTFSTLTVSNMSPEDSSIYLCSVDWDSEETQYFGPGTRLLVL.

The chain has TRBV19 and TRBJ1-4, with D tentatively TRBD1 (5 bases). Germline CDR1 LNHDA, CDR2 SQIVND (reference sequence). V lost 2 bases and J lost 4, with 8 bases in between. CDR3 length: 14 amino acids. CDR3 DNA: TGTGCCAGTAGTATACGGGACGGTAATGAAAAACTGTTTTTT. Translated, it gives CASSIRDGNEKLFF.

The chain recombines TRBV9 with TRBJ2-1; no clear D gene. The CDR3 totals 13 residues. V was shortened by 3 bases and J by 8 bases, with 12 bases between the two germline ends. Germline V gene sequence: CDR1 SGDLS, CDR2 YYNGEE. The CDR3: CASSDNTYYEQFF. The DNA for the CDR3 is TGTGCCAGCAGCGATAACACTTACTATGAGCAGTTCTTC.

The chain carries TRBV20-1 and TRBJ2-5; D unresolved. This CDR3 is 11 amino acids long. The V and J ends lost 1 base and 5 bases respectively, with 5 bases between them. Per the germline V gene, CDR1 is DFQATT and CDR2 is SNEGSKA (reference sequence). The CDR3 sequence is CSARVMETQYF. The CDR3 DNA reads TGCAGTGCTAGAGTTATGGAGACCCAGTACTTC.

The chain recombines TRBV4-3 with TRBJ2-2, with 7 bases fitting TRBD2. The germline gives CDR1 LGHNA, CDR2 YSLEER. V dropped 0 bases and J dropped 0; count of bases not matched to a gene: 4. The length of the CDR3 is 17 residues. CDR3 sequence: CASSQDPGGANTGELFF. The CDR3 coding sequence is TGCGCCAGCAGCCAAGATCCTGGGGGGGCGAACACCGGGGAGCTGTTTTTT.

V is TRBV12-3 or TRBV12-4 and J is TRBJ2-7, with TRBD1 identical over 7 bases. Germline trimming cut 2 bases from V and 4 bases from J; bases unmatched to any gene: 5. This CDR3 is 14 amino acids long. CDR3 coding DNA: TGTGCCAGCAGTTTACCGGGACAGTTTTACGAGCAGTACTTC. It specifies CASSLPGQFYEQYF.

This clonotype has a handful of counts. V gene TRBV20-1 combines with J gene TRBJ1-2, with a weak D call TRBD1 (5 bases). The CDR3 length is 13 residues. CDR1 and CDR2 from the germline V gene are DFQATT and SNEGSKA (reference sequence). The ends were cut back, 5 bases at V and 4 bases at J, with 14 bases in the middle. CDR3 amino acids: CSAVLSGGYGYTF. For the CDR3, the DNA is TGCAGTGCTGTCCTTTCGGGGGGCTATGGCTACACCTTC.

This clonotype occurred a few times. This chain links TRBV27 with TRBJ2-5; tentatively, D is TRBD1 (6 bases). The CDR3 has 15 residues. CDR1 and CDR2 from the germline V gene are MNHEY and SMNVEV (reference sequence). The V end was cut by 4 bases, the J end by 0 bases, with 12 bases between. DNA of the CDR3: TGTGCCAGCAGTTCGCGACAGGAATACCAAGAGACCCAGTACTTC. It translates to CASSSRQEYQETQYF.

The chain joins TRBV7-9 to TRBJ2-7; 8 bases line up with TRBD2. The V and J ends lost 7 bases and 4 bases, in that order; junction bases with no gene match: 9. Looked up from germline, CDR1 is SEHNR and CDR2 is FQNEAQ (reference sequence). The length of the CDR3 is 14 residues. DNA for the CDR3: TGTGCCAGCAAGCCGGCGGGGGGCCGATACGAGCAGTACGTC. Protein: CASKPAGGRYEQYV.

This sequence joins TRBV12-5 and TRBJ2-6; D unclear. V dropped 7 bases and J dropped 2 bases, with 12 bases sitting between them. Germline CDR1 LGHNT, CDR2 FRNRAP. The CDR3 has 15 amino acids. In DNA, the CDR3 is TGTGCTAGTGTGAATAAGGGCCCTGGGGCCAACGTCCTGACTTTC. This translates into CASVNKGPGANVLTF.

This clonotype was seen a handful of times. This chain links TRBV9 with TRBJ2-7; D remains ambiguous. The germline CDR1 and CDR2 sequences are SGDLS and YYNGEE. The V and J ends lost 0 bases and 4 bases respectively, with 8 bases between them. This CDR3 contains 13 residues. CDR3 region: CASSVAERYEQYF. The CDR3 bases are TGTGCCAGCAGCGTAGCGGAGAGATACGAGCAGTACTTC.

This clonotype was seen many times. This chain joins TRBV14 and TRBJ2-7; D is tentatively TRBD1 or TRBD2 (6 bases each). This CDR3 is built from 17 residues. The germline V gene encodes CDR1 SGHDN and CDR2 FVKESK. Deletions cut 3 bases from V and 0 bases from J, with 18 bases between. The CDR3 is CASSHRREDSGSYEQYV. The CDR3 nucleotides are TGTGCCAGCAGCCACCGGAGGGAGGACAGCGGCTCCTACGAGCAGTACGTC.

The CDR3 DNA sequence: TGTGCCAGCAGCCAATTGGGGGGGGCGAACACCGGGGAGCTGTTTTTT. This encodes CASSQLGGANTGELFF. V is TRBV11-2 and J is TRBJ2-2, with 7 positions matching TRBD2. The CDR3 runs 16 residues. With V trimmed by 5 bases and J by 0 bases, 6 bases remained unmatched. Germline lookup yields CDR1 SGHAT and CDR2 FQNNGV.

This clonotype was seen only a few times. The V and J genes are TRBV4-3 and TRBJ2-3; 8 bases align to TRBD1. V lost 1 base, J lost 1 base, and 4 bases stayed unmatched. This CDR3 has 16 amino acids. Germline assignment: CDR1 LGHNA and CDR2 YSLEER. The CDR3 DNA is TGCGCCAGCAGCCAAGGTCCGGACAGGGGCACAGATACGCAGTATTTT. This translates into CASSQGPDRGTDTQYF.

The chain combines TRBV20-1 with TRBJ1-2; 7 nucleotides align to TRBD1. The CDR3 extends over 13 amino acids. Trimming at V came to 3 bases and at J to 0 bases, leaving 1 base not matched to a gene. CDR1 is DFQATT, CDR2 SNEGSKA, per germline (reference sequence). This CDR3 reads CSASGQANYGYTF. DNA for the CDR3: TGCAGTGCTAGCGGACAGGCTAACTATGGCTACACCTTC.

There are many counts of this clonotype. The chain has TRBV27 and TRBJ2-4, with TRBD1 matching over 9 bases. Germline V gene data show CDR1 as MNHEY and CDR2 as SMNVEV (reference sequence). The CDR3 contains 13 residues. The J segment lost 7 bases and the V segment lost 5 bases, leaving 3 bases of the junction unmatched. The CDR3 DNA sequence: TGTGCCAGCAGTCGACAGGGGGAGAACATTCAGTACTTC. Amino acid sequence: CASSRQGENIQYF.

The CDR3 spells CASSVAPGQGETGELFF. The DNA of the CDR3 is TGTGCCAGCAGCGTAGCTCCGGGACAGGGGGAGACCGGGGAGCTGTTTTTT. The chain couples TRBV9 to TRBJ2-2; 11 nucleotides agree with TRBD1. Trimming at V came to 0 bases and at J to 5 bases, leaving 6 bases not matched to a gene. The CDR3 covers 17 residues. Germline V gives CDR1 SGDLS, CDR2 YYNGEE.

This chain connects TRBV10-3 to TRBJ2-7; perhaps TRBD1 as D (6 bases). Germline lookup yields CDR1 ENHRY and CDR2 SYGVKD. The CDR3 length is 19 residues. Trimming took off 3 bases at V and 0 bases at J, with 24 bases between the two ends. CDR3 in amino acids: CAISEDLGLGAGDSYEQYF. The CDR3 nucleotides read TGTGCCATCAGTGAAGATTTGGGGTTAGGGGCAGGGGACTCCTACGAGCAGTACTTC.

In its sample, this clonotype was seen many times. The V gene is TRBV5-5, the J gene TRBJ2-7; TRBD1 matches at 9 bases. This CDR3 has 13 amino acids. V shed 2 bases, J shed 6 bases, and the junction held 3 bases outside the gene matches. Germline V gene lookup returns CDR1 SGHKS and CDR2 YYEKEE (reference sequence). The CDR3 reads CASSFLGQGEQYV. The CDR3 DNA follows: TGTGCCAGCAGCTTTCTGGGACAGGGCGAGCAGTACGTC.

The chain combines TRBV5-1 with TRBJ1-2; tentative D call: TRBD1 (5 bases). With 2 bases removed from V and 6 bases from J, the gap between germline ends came to 8 bases. Germline CDR1 is SGHRS and CDR2 is YFSETQ. The CDR3 covers 12 residues. CDR3 sequence: CASSFSGHGYTF. In nucleotides, the CDR3 is TGCGCCAGCAGCTTCTCAGGGCATGGCTACACCTTC.

This sequence joins TRBV5-6 and TRBJ2-3; TRBD1 aligns across 9 bases. The germline gives CDR1 SGHDT, CDR2 YYEEEE. This CDR3 is built from 13 residues. V was pared by 3 bases and J by 5 bases, with 1 base of the junction left unmatched. The CDR3 here is CASSWGQGDTQYF. The CDR3 bases are TGTGCCAGCAGCTGGGGACAGGGAGATACGCAGTATTTT.

The gene calls are TRBV7-2 and TRBJ2-5; TRBD1 might be the D (5 bases). V was cut by 5 bases and J by 7 bases, with 14 bases left in between. The CDR3 is 13 residues long. Germline loops: CDR1 SGHTA, CDR2 FQGNSA. This chain's CDR3 is CASSDGPQGTQYF. The CDR3 DNA sequence: TGTGCCAGCAGCGACGGACCCCAGGGGACCCAGTACTTC.

Only a few counts were recorded for this clonotype. The rearrangement links TRBV27 to TRBJ2-3; TRBD2 aligns across 10 bases. V trimming: 5 bases; J trimming: 5 bases; junction bases outside the gene matches: 7. Germline CDR1 MNHEY, CDR2 SMNVEV (reference sequence). The CDR3 covers 15 residues. For the CDR3, the DNA is TGTGCCAGCAGTGCAAGCGGGGGGGACCTAGATACGCAGTATTTT. It translates to CASSASGGDLDTQYF.

This clonotype was picked up a small number of times. The J gene is TRBJ2-3, the V gene TRBV7-2; D unclear. The germline V gene has CDR1 SGHTA and CDR2 FQGNSA. The CDR3 covers 13 residues. V lost 3 bases, J lost 5 bases, and 9 bases lay in between. CDR3 protein: CASSFRREDTQYF. CDR3 DNA sequence: TGTGCCAGCAGCTTTAGACGTGAAGATACGCAGTATTTT.